Described below is a single T cell receptor beta chain sequence and its context. Its antigen is currently unknown. The sample originates from a study of OX40 agonist ivuxolimab in advanced cancers. Overall study context: Participants averaged roughly 60 years of age (range about 23 to 80) and were around 83% male. Partial responses were observed in three patients, of whom one had hepatocellular carcinoma and two had cutaneous melanoma. The study, taken as a whole, reports: Dose levels from 0.1 to 3.0 mg/kg saw CD4+ and CD8+ blood T cells expand clonally by week 6.

Researchers took blood at baseline, on cycle 4 day 1, and on cycle 7 day 1. The J segment lost 3 bases and the V segment lost 4 bases, leaving 2 bases of the junction unmatched. The CDR3 contains 16 residues. Germline V lookup: CDR1 MNHEY, CDR2 SVGAGI. Only in-frame clones appear in the TCRdb table, and some are missing; sequencing was by immunoSEQ multiplex PCR. The table has 55,000 to 75,000 clones, around 81% seen once. V is TRBV6-5 and J is TRBJ2-1; 14 bases fit TRBD2. The receptor was isolated from an adult with an advanced solid tumor such as melanoma, head and neck, liver or kidney cancer. The sample was CD4+ or CD8+ T cells sorted from blood, taken in a trial of the OX40 agonist ivuxolimab. CDR3 in amino acids: CASSSTSGGVYNEQFF. The CDR3 DNA reads as TGTGCCAGCAGTTCGACTAGCGGGGGGGTCTACAATGAGCAGTTCTTC.